This paragraph covers one T cell receptor beta chain sequence. This sample was included in a study of cytomegalovirus exposure and HLA in healthy donors. The PCR had 60 Vbeta and 13 Jbeta primers. TCRdb keeps only in-frame clones here, not all; method: immunoSEQ multiplex PCR. The table shows 60,000 to 95,000 clones, with approximately 81% occurring only once. Sequencing used PBMCs. This sequence was found in a woman in her thirties or forties in good health and CMV-seropositive.

The CDR3 is CASSVERTGNTEAFF. DNA of the CDR3: TGTGCCAGCAGCGTAGAAAGGACAGGGAACACTGAAGCTTTCTTT. V usage is TRBV9 and J usage is TRBJ1-1, with 7 bases that match TRBD1. V was pared by 0 bases and J by 1 base, with 3 bases of the junction left unmatched. The CDR3 covers 15 residues. CDR1 and CDR2 from the germline V gene are SGDLS and YYNGEE. Together with reference TRBV9 and TRBJ1-1, the CDR3 gives the full variable domain: DSGVTQTPKHLITATGQRVTLRCSPRSGDLSVYWYQQSLDQGLQFLIQYYNGEERAKGNILERFSAQQFPDLHSELNLSSLELGDSALYFCASSVERTGNTEAFFGQGTRLTVV.